This T cell receptor (beta chain) is drawn from a study of blood T cell repertoires in COVID-19. Study overall: There were acute and convalescent COVID-19 samples, and they came from the United States, Italy and Spain.

The authors' processing: Amplification with reference gene primers provided the estimates of nucleated cell counts. Here immunoSEQ multiplex PCR was the method, and the copy in TCRdb shows in-frame clones only, minus some. That table supplies the V and J calls and clone size; D and trimming were determined from the DNA. The table shows 300,000 to 400,000 clones, with 87% occurring only once. This CDR3 has 15 residues. V lost 4 bases to trimming and J lost 1 base; unmatched junction nucleotides: 4. Germline-derived CDR1 and CDR2 are SGHNT and YYREEE (reference sequence). The sequencing sample was made of peripheral blood. This rearrangement joins TRBV5-4 to TRBJ2-4, with TRBD1 matching over 8 bases. The receptor was derived from a woman aged 50 to 65 with COVID-19, enrolled during active disease. As DNA, the CDR3 is TGTGCCAGCAGCGCGGACAGGGAGGCCAAAAACATTCAGTACTTC. Translated, it gives CASSADREAKNIQYF. Full variable domain (rest looked up from reference TRBV5-4 and TRBJ2-4): ETGVTQSPTHLIKTRGQQVTLRCSSQSGHNTVSWYQQALGQGPQFIFQYYREEENGRGNFPPRFSGLQFPNYSSELNVNALELDDSALYLCASSADREAKNIQYFGAGTRLSVL.